Included here is one TCR beta chain sequence, with context. This clone's antigen is unknown. The sample holds no much larger clone one base away, and base qualities are not on file. The source of the sample is a study of blood T cell repertoires in COVID-19 (TCRdb year 2020). At the level of the whole study: The collaborator samples originated in the United States, Italy and Spain and spanned the acute and convalescent phases of COVID-19. A freely available public database, intended as a resource for researchers studying the immune response to SARS-CoV-2, is where the repertoires were released. The samples were drawn from the first 160 participants of the ongoing ImmuneRACE study and from 1,254 subjects provided by 6 global collaborators. A de-identified subject ID, COVID-19 status, age in years and sex were almost always included in the sample metadata. The material from the prospective study consisted of cDNA or gDNA derived from T cells, B-cell-depleted T cells, or PBMCs. The dataset comprised deeply sampled blood TCRbeta repertoires from subjects exposed to, actively infected with, or recovered from COVID-19. HLA class I and class II types, where available, came from metadata supplied by the sample provider rather than from assay-based typing.

TCRbeta CDR3 regions were amplified from genomic DNA by means of the immunoSEQ Assay, a bias-controlled multiplex PCR. The paper's processing steps were these. Within the assay, amplification of reference gene primers was used to estimate how many nucleated cells each sample contained. To quantify the absolute abundance of each unique TCRbeta CDR3 rearrangement, sequence reads were collapsed and filtered. For each sample, productive Simpson clonality was calculated by taking the square root of Simpson's diversity index across productive rearrangements. Drawn from immuneACCESS, this table holds only the in-frame rearrangements with V and J called that TCRdb kept. Clones are partly lost; checked studies trace under half to an unresolved V gene and leave the rest unexplained. V, J and clone size derive from that table, while D and trimming were established from the DNA sequence. The sample table shows approximately 320,000 clones, and under 95% are seen once. The ten largest make up around 2.5% of the sample.

Reading the germline V gene gives CDR1 SGHVS and CDR2 FNYEAQ. V is pared back by 4 bases and J by 4 bases, with 13 bases lying between the germline termini. The CDR3, cysteine through phenylalanine, is 15 amino acids long. Of all the DNA, just the CDR3 is kept, 45 bases in frame from base 1. Points the paper makes about the study in general: How much clinical and demographic metadata was included differed by source and by participant, and the metadata was provided uncurated.

Participants in the prospective study were aged about 18 to 89 years, lived in about two dozen United States geographic areas, and enrolled through a virtual design. In the prospective study, participants were assigned to cohorts based on the clinical history participants reported in a screening survey and a study questionnaire. For ImmuneRACE Cohort 3, a participant was defined as recovered based on two consecutive negative NP/OP PCR tests, clearance by a healthcare professional, or resolution of symptoms. Each participant in the prospective study had whole blood, serum and a nasopharyngeal or oropharyngeal swab collected by mobile phlebotomists. Prospective study participants could optionally give additional blood draws and questionnaires over an approximately 2-month period. Before DNA extraction, prospective study blood samples were shipped either frozen or at room temperature.

This sequence originates from a man aged 55 to 70 who had recovered from COVID-19. Rearrangement joined TRBV7-6 to TRBJ2-2; TRBD2 is possibly the D segment (6 matching bases). The material sequenced was PBMCs or T cells enriched from blood (not recorded which). Read as DNA, the sequence is TGTGCCAGCAGCTCCGCGACTAGGAGCACCGGGGAGCTGTTTTTT. It is translated as CASSSATRSTGELFF.